The clone carrying this T cell receptor beta chain came up a few times. The antigen is undetermined. The data originate from a study of cytomegalovirus exposure and HLA in healthy donors. Study results and limitations: Later analysis identified several of the most significant clusters that appeared linked to common viral pathogens. Later analysis placed DRB1 highest and HLA-C lowest in TCR association rates, which differed by HLA locus.

Trimming took off 5 bases at V and 8 bases at J, with 18 bases between the two ends. Germline CDR1 SGHVS, CDR2 FQNEAQ. CDR3 length: 14 residues. In the PCR, 60 Vbeta and 13 Jbeta primers were used. Generated by immunoSEQ multiplex PCR, the TCRdb table keeps only in-frame clones and is missing some. Of about 160,000 clones listed, around four fifths were seen once; the top ten hold around 0.97%. The sequence derives from a girl between 2 and 10 years old in good health and CMV-seropositive. The gene calls are TRBV7-8 and TRBJ1-2; D is ambiguous. The specimen was PBMCs. This CDR3 is CASSQSTNAGGYTF. The CDR3, as DNA: TGTGCCAGCAGCCAGTCGACAAACGCCGGAGGCTACACCTTC. Filled out from reference TRBV7-8 and TRBJ1-2, the complete variable domain reads GAGVSQSPRYKVAKRGQDVALRCDPISGHVSLFWYQQALGQGPEFLTYFQNEAQLDKSGLPSDRFFAERPEGSVSTLKIQRTQQEDSAVYLCASSQSTNAGGYTFGSGTRLTVV.